This record concerns one T cell receptor beta chain sequence. The sample contains more than one DNA sequence encoding this CDR3. Assay execution took place at the deep level. Measured with immunoSEQ multiplex PCR; TCRdb has only the in-frame clones, and not every one. Counted here are 2 million to 2.5 million clones, roughly 94% occurring once; the ten biggest clones make up 0.9% to 1.4%. This specimen comes from a study of shared clonotypes between healthy human individuals. CD45RO negativity and positive selection for CCR7 defined naive CD8 cells, a population that excluded terminally differentiated effector memory CD45RA+ cells. Source material: naive CD8+ T cells sorted from blood. This TCR was recovered from a man aged 18 to 29 in good health.

CDR3 amino acids: CASSQVQGAYEQYF. The CDR3, as DNA: TGCGCCAGCAGCCAAGTTCAAGGGGCCTACGAGCAGTACTTC. The rearrangement links TRBV4-1 to TRBJ2-7, with D perhaps matching TRBD1 (5 bases). This CDR3 is 14 amino acids long. V lost 1 base and J 2 bases, leaving 9 bases between the germline ends. Germline loops: CDR1 MGHRA, CDR2 YSYEKL.